The 18 T cell receptor beta chains below were found in one sample sequenced in a study of regulatory T cells in long-lasting Graves disease. With iRepertoire HTBI primers and Arm-PCR of CDR3 regions, TCR beta libraries were built. TCRdb reprocessed the multiplex PCR reads with MiXCR, giving one entry per CDR3 protein. The repertoire holds approximately 400,000 distinct CDR3 sequences, 14% to 15% seen once, with roughly a sixth in the top ten. Time point indicated: newly diagnosed GD, antithyroid drugs for less than 3 months. Isolated PBMC RNA provided the starting material for the TCR library. The sample was also reused in another study, on T cells in Graves' hyperthyroidism and ophthalmopathy.

Sample: peripheral blood mononuclear cells (PBMCs), taken at new diagnosis, from a patient treated with antithyroid drugs. The receptors were gathered from a woman in her 30s with Graves disease.

This clonotype was detected many times. The gene calls are TRBV2 and TRBJ2-7; TRBD2 is a possible D gene (5 bases). Trimming took 2 bases from V and 6 from J, leaving 17 bases between them. CDR1 and CDR2 from the germline V gene are SNHLY and FYNNEI. The CDR3 runs to 15 residues. CDR3 sequence reads: CASSEPSGGAGEQYF. CDR3 in DNA: TGTGCCAGCAGTGAACCGTCAGGCGGTGCGGGCGAGCAGTACTTC.

As for this clonotype: This CDR3 is missing its conserved last phenylalanine or tryptophan, likely due to a read error. The chain links TRBV5-1 to TRBJ1-4; D gene unclear. Between the trimmed V and J ends, which lost 3 bases and 1 base, there was a span of 13 bases. The CDR3 consists of 16 residues. The germline V gene encodes CDR1 SGHRS and CDR2 YFSETQ. CDR3 region: CASSSGPRKTNEKLFS. The DNA for the CDR3 is TGCGCCAGCAGCTCCGGGCCACGGAAAACTAATGAAAAACTGTTTTCT.

This clonotype was counted at least ten times. The rearrangement links TRBV6-2 or TRBV6-3 to TRBJ2-7; D is unresolved. V was cut by 5 bases and J by 2 bases, with 7 bases left in between. Per germline, CDR1 MNHEY and CDR2 SVGEGT. The CDR3 runs 12 residues. The CDR3 loop reads CASSEATYEQYF. CDR3 coding DNA: TGTGCCAGCAGTGAAGCAACCTACGAGCAGTACTTC.

This clonotype was observed many times. The chain uses TRBV18 and TRBJ2-7, with a weak D call TRBD1 (6 bases). Trimming removed 3 bases at V and 3 bases at J, with 9 bases between. There are 13 residues in the CDR3. Germline loops: CDR1 KGHSH, CDR2 LQKENI. The CDR3 DNA reads as TGTGCCAGCTCACCCGGACAGTTCTACGAGCAGTACTTC. This gives the protein CASSPGQFYEQYF.

A remark on this clonotype: With a much larger clone just one base away, this may be a read error. This chain uses TRBV13 with TRBJ2-7; D is undetermined. This CDR3 is 15 amino acids long. Trimming removed 5 bases at V and 2 bases at J, with 16 bases between. Germline-derived CDR1 and CDR2 are PRHDT and FYEKMQ (reference sequence). The CDR3 DNA reads TGTGCCAGCAGCCCCCCCGGGCCTTTCCCCTACGAGCAGTACTTC. This translates into CASSPPGPFPYEQYF.

This clonotype has just a few counts. This rearrangement joins TRBV24-1 to TRBJ2-6; D might be TRBD1 (5 bases). Germline V gene sequence: CDR1 KGHDR, CDR2 SFDVKD. Between the trimmed V and J ends, which lost 0 bases and 0 bases, there was a span of 5 bases. The CDR3 totals 16 residues. This chain's CDR3 is CATSDLDSSGANVLTF. The CDR3 nucleotides read TGTGCCACCAGTGATTTGGACAGCTCTGGGGCCAACGTCCTGACTTTC.

This clonotype has a count of ten or more. J is TRBJ2-7 and V is TRBV11-2; the D gene is possibly TRBD1 (6 bases). This CDR3 contains 14 residues. CDR1 is SGHAT and CDR2 is FQNNGV in the germline V gene. Deletions cut 0 bases from V and 5 bases from J, with 11 bases between. The CDR3 region has the DNA TGTGCCAGCAGCTTAGACAGGGGAAAAGACGAGCAGTACTTC. Its translation: CASSLDRGKDEQYF.

This clonotype turned up a few times. The rearrangement joins TRBV14 to TRBJ1-2; D gene unclear. This CDR3 spans 13 amino acids. The germline CDR1 and CDR2 sequences are SGHDN and FVKESK. Trimming removed 4 bases from V and 5 bases from J, with 11 bases in between. The CDR3 DNA is TGTGCCAGCAGCCGAGGGAGGTCTTATGGCTACACCTTC. Translating it yields CASSRGRSYGYTF.

This clonotype was found many times. The chain couples TRBV5-1 to TRBJ2-1, with 9 bases that match TRBD2. There are 15 residues in the CDR3. V lost 1 base and J lost 7; bases outside the gene matches: 6. CDR1 SGHRS and CDR2 YFSETQ come from the germline V gene. The CDR3 reads CASSLMAGGQNEQFF. CDR3 nucleotides: TGCGCCAGCAGCTTGATGGCGGGAGGGCAAAATGAGCAGTTCTTC.

This clonotype was seen many times. The chain recombines TRBV7-8 with TRBJ2-2, with 7 bases fitting TRBD2. Germline CDR1 is SGHVS and CDR2 is FQNEAQ. This CDR3 comprises 16 residues. The junction had 9 bases not matched to a gene; V was cut back by 4 bases and J by 4 bases. The CDR3 region has the DNA TGTGCCAGCAGCTCCACTAGCGCGAGAGGCACCGGGGAGCTGTTTTTT. As protein: CASSSTSARGTGELFF.

This clonotype showed up many times. The J gene is TRBJ2-1, the V gene TRBV30, with 7 bases fitting TRBD1. The J call may be faulty, since TRBJ2-5 better matches the DNA end. The CDR3 length is 15 residues. The germline V gene has CDR1 GTSNPN and CDR2 SVGIG (reference sequence). This chain's CDR3 is CAWSYGTALQETQYF. The CDR3 DNA reads TGTGCCTGGAGTTATGGGACAGCCCTTCAAGAGACCCAGTACTTC.

This clonotype was picked up many times. V and J are TRBV7-9 and TRBJ2-1; 10 bases are a match to TRBD2. Germline CDR1 is SEHNR and CDR2 is FQNEAQ (reference sequence). This CDR3 comprises 14 residues. The junction had 9 bases not matched to a gene; V was cut back by 8 bases and J by 8 bases. Here the CDR3 DNA reads TGTGCCAGCTCAAATAGCGGGAGGATCGATGAGCAGTTCTTC. It codes for CASSNSGRIDEQFF.

This clonotype was seen a handful of times. The rearrangement links TRBV11-1 to TRBJ1-2; 9 bases agree with TRBD1. Per the germline V gene, CDR1 is SGHAT and CDR2 is FQDESV (reference sequence). This CDR3 spans 12 amino acids. Germline trimming cut 10 bases from V and 5 bases from J; bases unmatched to any gene: 5. The DNA of the CDR3 is TGTGCCACGGGACAGGGCAAATATGGCTACACCTTC. Its protein is CATGQGKYGYTF. Complete variable domain (other parts from reference TRBV11-1 and TRBJ1-2): EAEVAQSPRYKITEKSQAVAFWCDPISGHATLYWYRQILGQGPELLVQFQDESVVDDSQLPKDRFSAERLKGVDSTLKIQPAELGDSAMYLCATGQGKYGYTFGSGTRLTVV.

This clonotype has a count of ten or more. V is TRBV6-1 and J is TRBJ2-3; 8 bases agree with TRBD2. The CDR3 runs 19 residues. Germline V gene lookup returns CDR1 MNHNS and CDR2 SASEGT. After removal of 6 bases from V and 0 bases from J, the junction contained 17 bases not matched to a gene. CDR3: CASSQDARTSRESTDTQYF. In DNA, the CDR3 is TGTGCCAGCAGCCAAGACGCTAGGACTAGCCGTGAGAGCACAGATACGCAGTATTTT.

The chain links TRBV20-1 to TRBJ2-1, with D perhaps matching TRBD1 (6 bases). Trimming took 4 bases from V and 0 from J, leaving 10 bases between them. Germline V gene data show CDR1 as DFQATT and CDR2 as SNEGSKA (reference sequence). The CDR3 length is 14 residues. CDR3 nucleotides: TGCAGTGCTAAAAGGACAGTCTCCTACAATGAGCAGTTCTTC. It encodes CSAKRTVSYNEQFF.

This clonotype came up a few times. This chain connects TRBV5-1 to TRBJ2-5, with D possibly called TRBD1 or TRBD2 (6 bases each). V lost 1 base, J lost 2 bases, and 12 bases lay in between. The CDR3 has 15 amino acids. Germline-derived CDR1 and CDR2 are SGHRS and YFSETQ. The DNA for the CDR3 is TGCGCCAGCAGCTTGATGTTAGGGGGGCAAGAGACCCAGTACTTC. It specifies CASSLMLGGQETQYF.

The chain recombines TRBV12-3 or TRBV12-4 with TRBJ2-2; D remains unclear. The CDR3 is 14 residues long. The V gene lost 7 bases and the J gene lost 8 bases, with 17 bases spanning the gap. CDR3 DNA: TGTGCCAGCACCTCGTGGGCGGACCTTGGGGAGCTGTTTTTT. Translation: CASTSWADLGELFF.

This chain links TRBV28 with TRBJ2-2; TRBD2 matches at 8 bases. CDR1 and CDR2 (germline): MDHEN, SYDVKM. The CDR3 totals 13 residues. With V trimmed by 7 bases and J by 7 bases, 5 bases remained unmatched. The CDR3 loop reads CASTVGGVGELFF. In DNA, the CDR3 is TGTGCCAGCACCGTCGGGGGGGTCGGGGAGCTGTTTTTT.